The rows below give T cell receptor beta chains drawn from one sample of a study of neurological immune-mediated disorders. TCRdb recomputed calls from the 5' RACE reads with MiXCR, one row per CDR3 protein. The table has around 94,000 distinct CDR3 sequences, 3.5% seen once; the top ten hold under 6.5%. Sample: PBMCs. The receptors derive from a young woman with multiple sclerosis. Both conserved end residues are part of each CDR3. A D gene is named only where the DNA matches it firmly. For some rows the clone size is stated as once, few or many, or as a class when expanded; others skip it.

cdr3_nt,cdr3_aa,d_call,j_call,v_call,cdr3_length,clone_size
TGCAGTGCTCCTAATAGCGGGGGCGGGAATACGCAGTATTTT,CSAPNSGGGNTQYF,TRBD2,TRBJ2-3,TRBV20-1,14,many
TGTGCCAGCAGCTTATTGGGTAGACTCTTGGGAGGGACTGAAGCTTTCTTT,CASSLLGRLLGGTEAFF,-,TRBJ1-1,TRBV7-3,17,many
TGTGCCAGCATCCCATCGGTACGGAACTATGGCTACACCTTC,CASIPSVRNYGYTF,-,TRBJ1-2,TRBV6-2/TRBV6-3,14,many
TGTGCCAGCAGCTTATCAGTACCGAACTATGGCTACACCTTC,CASSLSVPNYGYTF,-,TRBJ1-2,TRBV7-2,14,many
TGTGCCAGCAGTGCGTTAGTGAGACTAGCGGGTTTAGACAATGAGCAGTTCTTC,CASSALVRLAGLDNEQFF,TRBD2,TRBJ2-1,TRBV2,18,many
TGTGCCAGCAGTGAACCTGGGTTCGGCTACGAGCAGTACTTC,CASSEPGFGYEQYF,-,TRBJ2-7,TRBV25-1,14,many
TGTGCCAGCAGCTCCGAATGGACAGGGAAGGAAAAACTGTTTTTT,CASSSEWTGKEKLFF,TRBD1,TRBJ1-4,TRBV5-8,15,many
TGTGCCCCCCGGACAGGGAAGCACCCCCTCTCCTACGAGCAGTACTTC,CAPRTGKHPLSYEQYF,TRBD1,TRBJ2-7,TRBV24-1,16,few
TGTGCCACCAGTGATTCCTCCTCCTACGAGCAGTACTTC,CATSDSSSYEQYF,-,TRBJ2-7,TRBV24-1,13,many
TGTGCCAGCAGTACCGACTCCGTCGATCAGTTCTTC,CASSTDSVDQFF,-,TRBJ2-1,TRBV2,12,many
TGTGCCAGCAGTTACTCGACAGACTCTGGAAACACCATATATTTT,CASSYSTDSGNTIYF,-,TRBJ1-3,TRBV6-6,15,many
TGTGCCAGCAGCTTAGGGGGAGACAGCTCTGGGGCCAACGTCCTGACTTTC,CASSLGGDSSGANVLTF,-,TRBJ2-6,TRBV7-9,17,many
TGCAGTGCTAGGATGCGGAACAGGGGGAACTATGGCTACACCTTC,CSARMRNRGNYGYTF,TRBD1,TRBJ1-2,TRBV20-1,15,many
TGCGCCAGCAGCTTGAGCGGCGAGCAGTACTTC,CASSLSGEQYF,-,TRBJ2-7,TRBV5-1,11,many
TGTGCCAGCAGTGAACGTCCTACTCGGGAGACCCAGTACTTC,CASSERPTRETQYF,-,TRBJ2-5,TRBV28,14,many
TGTGCCAGCAGCTTGACCAGGGAGGGCGAGCAGTACTTC,CASSLTREGEQYF,TRBD2,TRBJ2-7,TRBV7-3,13,many
TGTGCCAGCAGCCAGACAGGGAACACTGAAGCTTTCTTT,CASSQTGNTEAFF,-,TRBJ1-1,TRBV4-2,13,many
TGCGCCAGCAGCTTGGAACGAGGGGGCTACACCTTC,CASSLERGGYTF,-,TRBJ1-2,TRBV5-1,12,many
TGTGCCAGCTCACCACCGGACGGGAGTGAGCAGTTCTTC,CASSPPDGSEQFF,-,TRBJ2-1,TRBV18,13,-
TGTGCCAGCAGTTTAGCCCGGGGAGGAGGGCTCTCCGAAGCTTTCTTT,CASSLARGGGLSEAFF,-,TRBJ1-1,TRBV12-3/TRBV12-4,16,many
TGTGCCAGCAGCTCCCGGACTCCCACAGATACGCAGTATTTT,CASSSRTPTDTQYF,-,TRBJ2-3,TRBV7-9,14,many
TGTGCCAGCAGCTTCCACCAGGGTTACAATGAGCAGTTCTTC,CASSFHQGYNEQFF,-,TRBJ2-1,TRBV7-2,14,many
TGTGCCAGCAGTCTCATACAGGGGGCGGACACTGAAGCTTTCTTT,CASSLIQGADTEAFF,TRBD1,TRBJ1-1,TRBV6-1,15,many
TGTGCCAGCAGCTATGGCGGGGACGGCCTGAACGAGCAGTACTTC,CASSYGGDGLNEQYF,-,TRBJ2-7,TRBV6-1,15,many
TGTGCCAGCAGCGCGGAGAGGACAGGGCCCACAGATACGCAGTATTTT,CASSAERTGPTDTQYF,TRBD1,TRBJ2-3,TRBV9,16,many
TGTGCCATCAGCCTCTTTCAGGCCCAAGAGACCCAGTACTTC,CAISLFQAQETQYF,-,TRBJ2-5,TRBV7-6,14,once
TGCGCCAGCAGCTTGGCAGACGCCTACGAGCAGTACTTC,CASSLADAYEQYF,-,TRBJ2-7,TRBV5-1,13,many
TGCAGTGCTAGAGATCTCTTTAAGGCCACCAATGAGCAGTTCTTC,CSARDLFKATNEQFF,-,TRBJ2-1,TRBV20-1,15,many
TGTGCCAGCAGCTTGGACCAGCGGGGCACAGATACGCAGTATTTT,CASSLDQRGTDTQYF,-,TRBJ2-3,TRBV5-4,15,-
TGTGCCAGCAGCGCCGCCTCCGGGACTAGCGGGAGCCAAGAGACCCAGTACTTC,CASSAASGTSGSQETQYF,TRBD2,TRBJ2-5,TRBV9,18,many
TGTGCCAGCGCTCTAGCGGAAGAGTCTGGGGCCAACGTCCTGACTTTC,CASALAEESGANVLTF,TRBD2,TRBJ2-6,TRBV28,16,many
TGTGCCAGCACCCCGACCCCGGGACAAGCCTCCTACGAGCAGTACTTC,CASTPTPGQASYEQYF,-,TRBJ2-7,TRBV6-2/TRBV6-3,16,many
TGTGCCAGTAGTATACTCCAGGGAGGTGGGACTGAAGCTTTCTTT,CASSILQGGGTEAFF,-,TRBJ1-1,TRBV19,15,many
TGTGCCAGCAGCTCACCGGGACTAGCGGGAGGGGGAGCCTACAATGAGCAGTTCTTC,CASSSPGLAGGGAYNEQFF,TRBD2,TRBJ2-1,TRBV7-8,19,many
TGTGCCAGCAGTTTTTTTCCACCGTACGAGCAGTACTTC,CASSFFPPYEQYF,-,TRBJ2-7,TRBV12-3/TRBV12-4,13,many
TGTGCCAGCAGCTTGAGGGGGCCGGTCGAAGCTTTCTTT,CASSLRGPVEAFF,TRBD1,TRBJ1-1,TRBV7-9,13,many
TGTGCCAGCAGTTACTCAGGGCGGGGCATCGGGGAGCTGTTTTTT,CASSYSGRGIGELFF,-,TRBJ2-2,TRBV6-5,15,many
TGCAGTGCTAGAGGACTAGCGGGAGGTAACTACGAGCAGTACTTC,CSARGLAGGNYEQYF,TRBD2,TRBJ2-7,TRBV20-1,15,many
TGCGCCAGCTCGACAGGGAATAAGACCCAGAATTTT,CASSTGNKTQNF,TRBD1,TRBJ1-5,TRBV10-1,12,few
TGTGCCAGCAGCCCAGACAGGGGCTACAATGAGCAGTTCTTC,CASSPDRGYNEQFF,TRBD1,TRBJ2-1,TRBV6-5,14,-
TGCGCCAGCAGCTTAACGACTAGCGCTTTCACAGATACGCAGTATTTT,CASSLTTSAFTDTQYF,TRBD2,TRBJ2-3,TRBV5-1,16,many
TGTGCCAGCAGCTTAGGGGGGGGCGAGCAGTACTTC,CASSLGGGEQYF,TRBD2,TRBJ2-7,TRBV7-9,12,few
TGTGCCACCAGCAGGGGGACCCTCGGGGGCCCCGGCGAGACCCAGTACTTC,CATSRGTLGGPGETQYF,-,TRBJ2-5,TRBV15,17,many
TGTGCCAGCAGGTCGCAGGAGAACTATGGCTACACCTTC,CASRSQENYGYTF,-,TRBJ1-2,TRBV12-3/TRBV12-4,13,many
TGTGCCAGCAGCCCGTGGACAGGGCGGGATGGCTACACCTTC,CASSPWTGRDGYTF,TRBD1,TRBJ1-2,TRBV3-1,14,many
TGTGCCAGCAACCTTGACAGGGACTACAATGAGCAGTTCTTC,CASNLDRDYNEQFF,TRBD1,TRBJ2-1,TRBV28,14,many
TGTGCCAGCGCTAGCGGGGGGGCTGGGGCCAACGTCCTGACTTTC,CASASGGAGANVLTF,TRBD2,TRBJ2-6,TRBV6-5,15,many
TGTGCCAGCAGCGTCAGACAGGGTAGTAGCACAGATACGCAGTATTTT,CASSVRQGSSTDTQYF,TRBD1,TRBJ2-3,TRBV9,16,many